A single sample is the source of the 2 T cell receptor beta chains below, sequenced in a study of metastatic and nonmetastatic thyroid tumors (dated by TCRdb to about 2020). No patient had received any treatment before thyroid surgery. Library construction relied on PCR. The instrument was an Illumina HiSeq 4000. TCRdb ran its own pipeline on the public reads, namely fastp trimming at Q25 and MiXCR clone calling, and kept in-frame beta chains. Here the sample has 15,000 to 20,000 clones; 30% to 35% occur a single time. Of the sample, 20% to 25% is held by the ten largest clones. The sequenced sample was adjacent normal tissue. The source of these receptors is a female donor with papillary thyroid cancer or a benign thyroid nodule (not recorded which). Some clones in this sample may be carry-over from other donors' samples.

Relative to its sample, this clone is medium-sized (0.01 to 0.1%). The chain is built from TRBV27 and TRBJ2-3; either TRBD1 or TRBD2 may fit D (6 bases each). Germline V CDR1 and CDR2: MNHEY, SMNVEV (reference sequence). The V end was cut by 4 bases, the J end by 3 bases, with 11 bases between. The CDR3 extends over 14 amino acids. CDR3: CASSSRGRTDTQYF. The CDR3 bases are TGTGCCAGCAGTTCCCGGGGGCGGACAGATACGCAGTATTTT.

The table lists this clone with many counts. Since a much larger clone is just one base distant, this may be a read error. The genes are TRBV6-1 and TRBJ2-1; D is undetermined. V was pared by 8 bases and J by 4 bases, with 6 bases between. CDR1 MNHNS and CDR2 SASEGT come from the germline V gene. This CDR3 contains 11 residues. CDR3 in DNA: TGTGCCAGCCGGTATTACAATGAGCAGTTCTTC. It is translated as CASRYYNEQFF.